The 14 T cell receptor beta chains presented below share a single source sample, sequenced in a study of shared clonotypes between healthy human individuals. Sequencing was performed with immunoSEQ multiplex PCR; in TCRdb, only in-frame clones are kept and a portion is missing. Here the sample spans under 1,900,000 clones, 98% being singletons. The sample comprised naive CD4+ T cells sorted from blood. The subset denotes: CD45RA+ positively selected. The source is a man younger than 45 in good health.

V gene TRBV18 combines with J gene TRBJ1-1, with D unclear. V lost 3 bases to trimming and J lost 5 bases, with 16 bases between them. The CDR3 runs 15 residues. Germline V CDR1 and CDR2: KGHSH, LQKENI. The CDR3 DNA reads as TGTGCCAGCTCACCCTTGGAGGGTTTGAGAACTGAAGCTTTCTTT. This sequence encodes CASSPLEGLRTEAFF.

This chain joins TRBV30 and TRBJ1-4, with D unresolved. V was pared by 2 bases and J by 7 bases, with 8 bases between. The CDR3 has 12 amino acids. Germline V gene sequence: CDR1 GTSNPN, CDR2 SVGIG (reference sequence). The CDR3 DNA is TGTGCCTGGAGTTTTTCAATTGAAAAACTGTTTTTT. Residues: CAWSFSIEKLFF. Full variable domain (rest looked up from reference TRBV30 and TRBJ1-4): SQTIHQWPATLVQPVGSPLSLECTVEGTSNPNLYWYRQAAGRGLQLLFYSVGIGQISSEVPQNLSASRPQDRQFILSSKKLLLSDSGFYLCAWSFSIEKLFFGSGTQLSVL.

In nucleotides, the CDR3 is TGTGCCAGCAGCACTGACCGACACCCCAATCAGCCCCAGCATTTT. Protein: CASSTDRHPNQPQHF. This chain joins TRBV5-4 and TRBJ1-5; D not certain. The CDR3 consists of 15 residues. Deletions cut 4 bases from V and 3 bases from J, with 14 bases between. CDR1 is SGHNT, CDR2 YYREEE, per germline (reference sequence).

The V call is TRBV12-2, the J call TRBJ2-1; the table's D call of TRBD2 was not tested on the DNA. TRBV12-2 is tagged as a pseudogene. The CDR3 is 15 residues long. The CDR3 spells CASRLEAGEFGEQFF. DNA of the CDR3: TGTGCAAGTCGCTTAGAAGCGGGAGAGTTTGGTGAGCAGTTCTTC.

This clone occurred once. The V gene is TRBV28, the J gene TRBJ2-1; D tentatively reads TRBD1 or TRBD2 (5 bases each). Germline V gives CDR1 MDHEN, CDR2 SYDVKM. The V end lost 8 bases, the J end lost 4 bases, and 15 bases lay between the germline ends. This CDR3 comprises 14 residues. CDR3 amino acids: CASEPPGRYNEQFF. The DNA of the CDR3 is TGTGCCAGCGAACCGCCAGGGAGATACAATGAGCAGTTCTTC.

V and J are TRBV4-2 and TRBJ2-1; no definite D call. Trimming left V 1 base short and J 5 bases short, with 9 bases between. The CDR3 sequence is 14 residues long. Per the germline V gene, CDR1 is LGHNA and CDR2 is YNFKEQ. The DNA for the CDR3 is TGTGCCAGCAGCCAAGCCGTGAGCGACAATGAGCAGTTCTTC. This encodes CASSQAVSDNEQFF.

This chain's CDR3 is CASSLEGVGTPSRYTF. DNA for the CDR3: TGTGCCAGCAGCTTAGAAGGGGTCGGGACACCTTCTCGCTACACCTTC. This rearrangement joins TRBV7-9 to TRBJ1-2; a weak D match, TRBD1 (6 bases). CDR1 is SEHNR, CDR2 FQNEAQ, per germline (reference sequence). This CDR3 spans 16 amino acids. V lost 1 base and J 9 bases, leaving 21 bases between the germline ends. Full variable domain (rest looked up from reference TRBV7-9 and TRBJ1-2): DTGVSQNPRHKITKRGQNVTFRCDPISEHNRLYWYRQTLGQGPEFLTYFQNEAQLEKSRLLSDRFSAERPKGSFSTLEIQRTEQGDSAMYLCASSLEGVGTPSRYTFGSGTRLTVV.

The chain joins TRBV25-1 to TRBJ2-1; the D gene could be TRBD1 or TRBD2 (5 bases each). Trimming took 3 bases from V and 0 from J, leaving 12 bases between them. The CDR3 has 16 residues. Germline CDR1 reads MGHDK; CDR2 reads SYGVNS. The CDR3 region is CASSDVRGSSYNEQFF. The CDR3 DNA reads TGTGCCAGCAGTGACGTACGGGGCAGCTCCTACAATGAGCAGTTCTTC.

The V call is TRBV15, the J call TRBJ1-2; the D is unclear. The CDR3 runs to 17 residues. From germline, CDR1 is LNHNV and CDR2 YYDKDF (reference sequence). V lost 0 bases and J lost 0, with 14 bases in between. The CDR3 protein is CATSRDMGIRANYGYTF. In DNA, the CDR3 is TGTGCCACCAGCAGAGATATGGGGATCCGAGCTAACTATGGCTACACCTTC. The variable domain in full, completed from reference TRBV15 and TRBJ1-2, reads DAMVIQNPRYQVTQFGKPVTLSCSQTLNHNVMYWYQQKSSQAPKLLFHYYDKDFNNEADTPDNFQSRRPNTSFCFLDIRSPGLGDTAMYLCATSRDMGIRANYGYTFGSGTRLTVV.

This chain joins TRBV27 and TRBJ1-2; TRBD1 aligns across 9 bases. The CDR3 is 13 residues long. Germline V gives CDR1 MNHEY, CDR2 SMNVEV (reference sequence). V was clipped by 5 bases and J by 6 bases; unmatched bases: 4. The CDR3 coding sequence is TGTGCCAGCAGTCGTTGGGACAGGGATGGCTACACCTTC. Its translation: CASSRWDRDGYTF.

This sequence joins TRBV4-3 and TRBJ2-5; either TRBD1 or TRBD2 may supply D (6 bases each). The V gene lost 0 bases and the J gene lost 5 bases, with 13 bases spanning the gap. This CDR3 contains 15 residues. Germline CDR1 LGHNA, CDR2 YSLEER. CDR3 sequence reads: CASSQDPGALETQYF. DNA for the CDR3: TGCGCCAGCAGCCAAGACCCGGGGGCTTTGGAGACCCAGTACTTC.

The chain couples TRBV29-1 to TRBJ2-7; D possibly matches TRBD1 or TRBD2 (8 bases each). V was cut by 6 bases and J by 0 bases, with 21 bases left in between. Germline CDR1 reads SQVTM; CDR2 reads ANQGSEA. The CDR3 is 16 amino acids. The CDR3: CSVPTSGGTGSYEQYF. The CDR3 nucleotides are TGCAGCGTACCAACCTCGGGGGGGACAGGCTCCTACGAGCAGTACTTC.

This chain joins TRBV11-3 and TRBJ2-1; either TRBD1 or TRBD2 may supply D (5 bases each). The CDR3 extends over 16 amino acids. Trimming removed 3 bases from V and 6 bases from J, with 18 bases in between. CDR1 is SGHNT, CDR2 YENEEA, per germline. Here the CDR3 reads CASSFAGTLTSNEQFF. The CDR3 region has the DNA TGTGCCAGCAGCTTTGCCGGGACCCTAACCTCCAATGAGCAGTTCTTC.

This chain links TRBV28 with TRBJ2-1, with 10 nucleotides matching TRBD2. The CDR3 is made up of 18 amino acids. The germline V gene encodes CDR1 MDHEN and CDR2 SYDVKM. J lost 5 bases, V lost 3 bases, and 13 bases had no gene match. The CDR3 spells CASSFPLAVAGGHNEQFF. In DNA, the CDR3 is TGTGCCAGCAGTTTCCCTCTAGCAGTAGCGGGAGGTCACAATGAGCAGTTCTTC.